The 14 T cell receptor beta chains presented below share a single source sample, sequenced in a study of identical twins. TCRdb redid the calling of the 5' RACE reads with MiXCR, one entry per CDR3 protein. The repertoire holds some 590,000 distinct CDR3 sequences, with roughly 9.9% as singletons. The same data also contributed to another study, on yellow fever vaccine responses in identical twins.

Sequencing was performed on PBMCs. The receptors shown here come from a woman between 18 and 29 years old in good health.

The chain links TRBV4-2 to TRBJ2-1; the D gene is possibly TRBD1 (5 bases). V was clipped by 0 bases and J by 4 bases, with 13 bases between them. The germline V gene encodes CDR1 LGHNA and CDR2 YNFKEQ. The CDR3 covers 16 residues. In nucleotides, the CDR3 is TGTGCCAGCAGCCAAGATTTTAGGGGCGCATACAATGAGCAGTTCTTC. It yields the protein CASSQDFRGAYNEQFF.

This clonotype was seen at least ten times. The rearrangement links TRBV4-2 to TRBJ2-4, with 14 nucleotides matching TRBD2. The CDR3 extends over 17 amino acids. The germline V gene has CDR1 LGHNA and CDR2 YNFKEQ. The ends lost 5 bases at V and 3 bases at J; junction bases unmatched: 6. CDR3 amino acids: CASSFVTSGGDKNIQYF. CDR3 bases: TGTGCCAGCAGCTTCGTGACTAGCGGGGGGGACAAAAACATTCAGTACTTC.

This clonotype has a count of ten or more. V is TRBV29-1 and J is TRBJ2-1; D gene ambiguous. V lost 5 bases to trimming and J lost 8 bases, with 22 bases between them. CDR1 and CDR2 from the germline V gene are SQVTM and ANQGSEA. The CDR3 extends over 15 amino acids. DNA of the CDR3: TGCAGCGTTACCCAATTGGGAATTGAAAAGGATGAGCAGTTCTTC. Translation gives CSVTQLGIEKDEQFF.

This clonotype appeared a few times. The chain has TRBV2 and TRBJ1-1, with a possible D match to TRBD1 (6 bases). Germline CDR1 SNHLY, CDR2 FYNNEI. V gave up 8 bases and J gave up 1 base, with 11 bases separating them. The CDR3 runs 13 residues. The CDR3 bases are TGTGCCAGCGGGTTGACAGGGAACACTGAAGCTTTCTTT. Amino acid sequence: CASGLTGNTEAFF.

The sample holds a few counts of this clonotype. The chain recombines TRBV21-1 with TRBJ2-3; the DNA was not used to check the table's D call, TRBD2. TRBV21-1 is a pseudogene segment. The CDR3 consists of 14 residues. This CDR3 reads CASSNERLTDTQYF. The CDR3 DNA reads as TGTGCCAGCAGCAATGAGCGGCTAACAGATACGCAGTATTTT.

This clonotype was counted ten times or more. CDR3 in amino acids: CASSGQETQYF. In nucleotides, the CDR3 is TGTGCCAGCAGTGGTCAAGAGACCCAGTACTTC. V usage is TRBV12-3 or TRBV12-4 and J usage is TRBJ2-5; D not resolved. The CDR3 is made up of 11 amino acids. Trimming pared 5 bases from V and 2 bases from J, leaving 3 bases between.

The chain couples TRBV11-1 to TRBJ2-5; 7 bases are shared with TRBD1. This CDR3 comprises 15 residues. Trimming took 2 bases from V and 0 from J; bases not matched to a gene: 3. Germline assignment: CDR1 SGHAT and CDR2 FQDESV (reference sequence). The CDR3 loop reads CASSLSRGYQETQYF. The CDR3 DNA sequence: TGTGCCAGCAGCTTAAGCAGGGGGTACCAAGAGACCCAGTACTTC.

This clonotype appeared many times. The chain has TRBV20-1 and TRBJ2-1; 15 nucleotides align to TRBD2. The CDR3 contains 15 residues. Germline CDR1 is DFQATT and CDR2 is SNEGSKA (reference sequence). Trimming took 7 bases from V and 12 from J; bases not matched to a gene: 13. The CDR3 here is CSGKTGTSGGTGQFF. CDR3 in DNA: TGCAGTGGAAAAACGGGGACTAGCGGGGGGACTGGGCAGTTCTTC.

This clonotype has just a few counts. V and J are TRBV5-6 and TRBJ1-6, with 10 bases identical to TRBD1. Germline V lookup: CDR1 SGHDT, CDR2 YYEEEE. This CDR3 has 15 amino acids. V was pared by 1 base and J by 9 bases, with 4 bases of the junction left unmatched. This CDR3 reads CASSLWGQGFSPLHF. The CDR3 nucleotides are TGTGCCAGCAGCTTGTGGGGACAGGGGTTTTCACCCCTCCACTTT.

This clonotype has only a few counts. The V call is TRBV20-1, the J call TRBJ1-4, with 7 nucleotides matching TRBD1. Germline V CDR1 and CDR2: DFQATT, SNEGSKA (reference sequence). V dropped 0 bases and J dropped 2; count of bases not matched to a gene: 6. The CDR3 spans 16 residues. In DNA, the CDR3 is TGCAGTGCTAGAGATCTGCAGGGGGTGACTAATGAAAAACTGTTTTTT. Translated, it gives CSARDLQGVTNEKLFF.

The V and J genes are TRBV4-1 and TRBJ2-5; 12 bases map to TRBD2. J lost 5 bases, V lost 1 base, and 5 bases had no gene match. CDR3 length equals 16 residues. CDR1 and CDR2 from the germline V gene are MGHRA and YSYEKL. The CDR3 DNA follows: TGCGCCAGCAGCCAAGTGGCTAGCGGGAGGGACGAGACCCAGTACTTC. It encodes CASSQVASGRDETQYF.

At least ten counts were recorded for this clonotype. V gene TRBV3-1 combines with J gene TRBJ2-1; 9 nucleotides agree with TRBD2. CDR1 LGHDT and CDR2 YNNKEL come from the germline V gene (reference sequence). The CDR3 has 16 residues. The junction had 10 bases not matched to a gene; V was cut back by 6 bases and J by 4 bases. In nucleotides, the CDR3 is TGTGCCAGCAGTCCCTGGACTAGCGCGGGGTACAATGAGCAGTTCTTC. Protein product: CASSPWTSAGYNEQFF.

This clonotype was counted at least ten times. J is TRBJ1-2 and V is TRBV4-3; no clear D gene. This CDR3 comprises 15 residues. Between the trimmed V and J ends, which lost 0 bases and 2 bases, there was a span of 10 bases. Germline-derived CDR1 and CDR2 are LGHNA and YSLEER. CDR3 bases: TGCGCCAGCAGCCAAGAGGTGACCGGAAACTATGGCTACACCTTC. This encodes CASSQEVTGNYGYTF.

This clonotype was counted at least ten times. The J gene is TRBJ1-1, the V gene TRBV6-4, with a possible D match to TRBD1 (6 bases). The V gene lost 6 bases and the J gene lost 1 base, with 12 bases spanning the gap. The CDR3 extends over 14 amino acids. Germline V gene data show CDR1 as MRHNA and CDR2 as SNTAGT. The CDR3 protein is CASSRQATNTEAFF. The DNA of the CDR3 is TGTGCCAGCAGCAGACAGGCCACGAACACTGAAGCTTTCTTT.